A selection of T cell receptor beta chains follows, all from one sample in a study of blood T cell repertoires in COVID-19. The data were produced by immunoSEQ multiplex PCR, yet TCRdb's version contains in-frame clones alone and is incomplete. The sample lists about 150,000 clones; approximately 86% were seen once. Sequences were obtained from peripheral blood. The source is a man aged 55 to 70 with COVID-19, enrolled during active disease. CDR3s include the opening cysteine and the closing phenylalanine or tryptophan. D genes are given only for firm matches. Where a row states a size, it is once, few, many or the class of an expanded clone; other rows omit it.

>TRBJ2-2|-|TRBD2|TRBV7-2
CASSPTSGKTGELFF
TGTGCCAGCAGCCCCACTAGCGGGAAAACCGGGGAGCTGTTTTTT
>TRBJ1-5|-|TRBD1|TRBV28
CASSSSRGQGHQPQHF
TGTGCCAGCAGTTCATCTCGAGGACAGGGTCATCAGCCCCAGCATTTT
>TRBJ1-2|-|-|TRBV5-6
CASSKGLTDYTF
TGTGCCAGCAGCAAAGGACTGACCGACTACACCTTC
>TRBJ1-5|-|-|TRBV11-3
CASSLTGGGNQPQHF
TGTGCCAGCAGCTTGACAGGTGGAGGCAATCAGCCCCAGCATTTT
>TRBJ2-7|-|TRBD2|TRBV5-6
CASSLWTSGIYEQYF
TGTGCCAGCAGCTTGTGGACTAGCGGGATCTACGAGCAGTACTTC
>TRBJ1-2|-|-|TRBV6-5
CASSYSTTGGYTF
TGTGCCAGCAGTTACTCGACGACGGGGGGCTACACCTTC
>TRBJ1-1|-|-|TRBV18
CASSLGQNTEAFF
TGTGCCAGCTCGTTGGGACAGAACACTGAAGCTTTCTTT
>TRBJ2-7|-|TRBD2|TRBV7-2
CASSTGLAGYEQYF
TGTGCCAGCAGCACGGGACTAGCGGGCTACGAGCAGTACTTC
>TRBJ2-2|-|TRBD1|TRBV18
CASSPAGTAVTGELFF
TGTGCCAGCTCACCAGCCGGGACAGCTGTTACCGGGGAGCTGTTTTTT
>TRBJ1-4|-|-|TRBV19
CASSKRILEKLFF
TGTGCCAGTAGTAAGAGAATCCTTGAAAAACTGTTTTTT
>TRBJ2-1|once|-|TRBV28
CASRTENSYNEQFF
TGTGCCAGCAGGACAGAAAACTCCTACAATGAGCAGTTCTTC
>TRBJ2-2|-|-|TRBV24-1
CATSELSPGELFF
TGTGCCACCAGTGAACTATCACCCGGGGAGCTGTTTTTT
>TRBJ2-3|-|TRBD1|TRBV6-2/TRBV6-3
CASSWGQKYTDTQYF
TGTGCCAGCAGTTGGGGACAGAAGTACACAGATACGCAGTATTTT
>TRBJ1-2|-|-|TRBV24-1
CATSEAGTRGLYTF
TGTGCCACCAGTGAAGCCGGGACAAGGGGCCTCTACACCTTC